Each of the 26 T cell receptor beta chains below was sequenced from the same sample in a study of blood T cell repertoires in COVID-19. TCRdb's copy holds only in-frame clones and misses some; the assay was immunoSEQ multiplex PCR. Here the sample spans fewer than 350,000 clones, about 76% being singletons. Sequencing was done on a sample of peripheral blood. The receptors derive from a woman in her sixties with active or convalescent COVID-19.

The chain is built from TRBV3-1 (or the pseudogene TRBV3-2) and TRBJ2-2, with a possible D match to TRBD2 (5 bases). CDR3 length: 15 residues. Germline lookup yields CDR1 LGHDT and CDR2 YNNKEL (reference sequence). V gave up 4 bases and J gave up 8 bases, with 17 bases separating them. Written as DNA, the CDR3 is TGTGCCAGCAGCCCAACGGGAAAAGCTAAAGGGGAGCTGTTTTTT. This gives the protein CASSPTGKAKGELFF.

This chain uses TRBV18 with TRBJ2-1, with 7 bases matching TRBD2. The CDR3 runs to 15 residues. Germline V gene data show CDR1 as KGHSH and CDR2 as LQKENI. The V and J ends lost 3 bases and 7 bases, in that order; junction bases with no gene match: 9. The DNA for the CDR3 is TGTGCCAGCTCACCGAGTGTCGGGGGGAAGAATGAGCAGTTCTTC. Amino acid sequence: CASSPSVGGKNEQFF.

V is TRBV2 and J is TRBJ2-6; TRBD1 matches at 9 bases. Germline V gene data show CDR1 as SNHLY and CDR2 as FYNNEI. The CDR3 is 14 residues long. V trimming: 5 bases; J trimming: 11 bases; junction bases outside the gene matches: 7. The CDR3 loop reads CASSSGTGNYVLTF. The CDR3 nucleotides read TGTGCCAGCAGTTCCGGGACAGGGAACTACGTCCTGACTTTC.

The chain joins TRBV9 to TRBJ2-3; 8 nucleotides match TRBD2. The junction had 18 bases not matched to a gene; V was cut back by 3 bases and J by 0 bases. In germline, CDR1 is SGDLS, CDR2 YYNGEE. This CDR3 is built from 20 residues. The CDR3 DNA sequence: TGTGCCAGCAGCGCGCGCCGGGGGGGTCCAGGGAGCTTTAGCACAGATACGCAGTATTTT. Protein: CASSARRGGPGSFSTDTQYF.

The V call is TRBV27, the J call TRBJ2-7; 8 nucleotides match TRBD1. Germline CDR1 is MNHEY and CDR2 is SMNVEV (reference sequence). Unmatched junction bases numbered 5, after V lost 0 bases and J lost 1 base. The CDR3 loop spans 16 amino acids. The CDR3 is CASSLSADRESYEQYF. CDR3 DNA: TGTGCCAGCAGTTTATCCGCGGACAGGGAGTCCTACGAGCAGTACTTC.

Turning to this clone: At one of its ends the junction is not consistent with the germline gene, which may arise from a read error. The chain combines TRBV10-3 with TRBJ2-7; 7 bases line up with TRBD2. The CDR3 has 16 residues. CDR1 is ENHRY and CDR2 is SYGVKD in the germline V gene. The CDR3 region has the DNA TGTGCCATCCGTGATTCCCCTCCCCGGGGGGACTACGAGCAGTACTTC. Translating it yields CAIRDSPPRGDYEQYF.

About this clone: This same CDR3 is encoded by further DNA sequences in the sample. This chain connects TRBV7-2 to TRBJ1-1, with D hard to call. V was pared by 1 base and J by 0 bases, with 6 bases between. The CDR3 length is 14 residues. In germline, CDR1 is SGHTA, CDR2 FQGNSA. Written as DNA, the CDR3 is TGTGCCAGCAGCTTAGGGCAAATGAACACTGAAGCTTTCTTT. Encoded protein: CASSLGQMNTEAFF.

The chain has TRBV7-3 and TRBJ1-1, with 7 bases lining up with TRBD1. This CDR3 is built from 14 residues. Unmatched junction bases numbered 1, after V lost 3 bases and J lost 0 bases. CDR1 is SGHTA and CDR2 is FQGTGA in the germline V gene. In DNA, the CDR3 is TGTGCCAGCAGCTTGACAGGGATGAACACTGAAGCTTTCTTT. Its translation: CASSLTGMNTEAFF.

The V call is TRBV19, the J call TRBJ1-5; 8 nucleotides align to TRBD1. The CDR3 consists of 16 residues. The J segment lost 1 base and the V segment lost 7 bases, leaving 9 bases of the junction unmatched. The germline V gene has CDR1 LNHDA and CDR2 SQIVND (reference sequence). Here the CDR3 DNA reads TGTGCCAGTACCAGGGACAGGACCCACAGCAATCAGCCCCAGCATTTT. It codes for CASTRDRTHSNQPQHF.

The chain joins TRBV19 to TRBJ1-1; D is perhaps TRBD1 (5 bases). Germline CDR1 reads LNHDA; CDR2 reads SQIVND (reference sequence). V was clipped by 1 base and J by 0 bases, with 12 bases between them. The CDR3 is made up of 16 amino acids. The CDR3 is CASSIGGGHMNTEAFF. CDR3 nucleotides: TGTGCCAGTAGTATAGGAGGCGGACACATGAACACTGAAGCTTTCTTT.

The DNA of the CDR3 is TGTGCCTGGAGTTTCCCTCGTCAGCCCCAGCATTTT. Translation gives CAWSFPRQPQHF. The chain combines TRBV30 with TRBJ1-5; D uncertain. The CDR3 is 12 residues long. Germline lookup yields CDR1 GTSNPN and CDR2 SVGIG (reference sequence). Trimming stripped 2 bases from V and 6 bases from J, with 8 bases between.

This clone turned up a few times. The V and J genes are TRBV19 and TRBJ2-7; a weak D match, TRBD1 (5 bases). The CDR3 consists of 14 residues. Germline V gives CDR1 LNHDA, CDR2 SQIVND (reference sequence). V lost 1 base to trimming and J lost 1 base, with 8 bases between them. CDR3 loop: CASSIGGGSYEQYF. The CDR3 DNA is TGTGCCAGTAGTATAGGGGGCGGATCCTACGAGCAGTACTTC.

J is TRBJ1-2 and V is TRBV7-8, with a weak D call TRBD1 (5 bases). Between the trimmed V and J ends, which lost 6 bases and 0 bases, there was a span of 14 bases. The CDR3 sequence is 15 residues long. The germline CDR1 and CDR2 sequences are SGHVS and FQNEAQ. The CDR3 sequence is CASRPPDRANYGYTF. As DNA, the CDR3 is TGTGCCAGCAGACCACCCGACAGAGCTAACTATGGCTACACCTTC.

J is TRBJ2-2 and V is TRBV5-6; 9 bases fit TRBD1. Germline values: CDR1 SGHDT, CDR2 YYEEEE. V shed 4 bases and J 6 bases; nucleotides not matched to a gene: 7. The CDR3 runs 15 residues. This chain's CDR3 is CASSLGTGLAGELFF. CDR3 nucleotides: TGTGCCAGCAGCCTCGGGACAGGGCTTGCCGGGGAGCTGTTTTTT.

The CDR3 spells CASSGGPDTDTQYF. The CDR3, as DNA: TGTGCCAGCAGCGGTGGGCCAGACACAGATACGCAGTATTTT. V and J are TRBV9 and TRBJ2-3; D is unclear. Germline V gene data show CDR1 as SGDLS and CDR2 as YYNGEE. Trimming left V 3 bases short and J 2 bases short, with 10 bases between. The CDR3 length is 14 residues.

This chain connects TRBV11-2 to TRBJ2-3, with a weak D call TRBD2 (6 bases). Trimming left V 3 bases short and J 1 base short, with 11 bases between. Germline CDR1 SGHAT, CDR2 FQNNGV. The CDR3 sequence is 15 residues long. CDR3 DNA sequence: TGTGCCAGCAGCTTTGAAGCGGGTGGCACAGATACGCAGTATTTT. This translates into CASSFEAGGTDTQYF.

The chain is built from TRBV18 and TRBJ1-1; no reliable D call. V shed 2 bases and J shed 1 base, with 14 bases lying between them. CDR1 is KGHSH, CDR2 LQKENI, per germline. The CDR3 loop spans 16 amino acids. The CDR3 here is CASSPYRVEGNTEAFF. CDR3 sequence (DNA): TGTGCCAGCTCACCATATCGGGTGGAGGGGAACACTGAAGCTTTCTTT.

DNA for the CDR3: TGTGCCAGCAGTTTATCTACTCTAGCGGGGGGGCAAGAGACCCAGTACTTC. This gives the protein CASSLSTLAGGQETQYF. The chain carries TRBV27 and TRBJ2-5, with 12 positions matching TRBD2. Unmatched junction bases numbered 4, after V lost 0 bases and J lost 2 bases. The CDR3 is 17 residues long. Germline V gene lookup returns CDR1 MNHEY and CDR2 SMNVEV (reference sequence).

The table lists this clone with a few counts. The chain carries TRBV7-9 and TRBJ2-7, with a weak D call TRBD2 (6 bases). Germline CDR1 and CDR2: SEHNR and FQNEAQ (reference sequence). V was trimmed by 3 bases and J by 2 bases, leaving 14 bases between them. The CDR3 loop spans 15 amino acids. The CDR3 here is CASSFAGGGPYEQYF. Written as DNA, the CDR3 is TGTGCCAGCAGCTTCGCCGGAGGAGGGCCCTACGAGCAGTACTTC.

The chain employs TRBV27 and TRBJ1-1, with D tentatively TRBD1 (5 bases). CDR1 MNHEY and CDR2 SMNVEV come from the germline V gene (reference sequence). This CDR3 is built from 15 residues. V dropped 6 bases and J dropped 0 bases, with 14 bases sitting between them. The CDR3 DNA sequence: TGTGCCAGCAGACCTCAAGGGGCTGTGAACACTGAAGCTTTCTTT. Translated: CASRPQGAVNTEAFF.

The V gene is TRBV12-5, the J gene TRBJ2-2; 11 nucleotides line up with TRBD2. The V gene end was trimmed by 0 bases and the J gene end by 6 bases; junction bases not matched to a gene: 6. The germline gives CDR1 LGHNT, CDR2 FRNRAP. CDR3 length: 17 residues. CDR3 region: CASGLVGLAVLAGELFF. The CDR3 DNA follows: TGTGCTAGTGGTTTGGTGGGACTAGCGGTTTTGGCCGGGGAGCTGTTTTTT.

This rearrangement joins TRBV27 to TRBJ1-6, with TRBD1 matching 9 bases. The ends lost 5 bases at V and 2 bases at J; junction bases unmatched: 4. This CDR3 is 16 amino acids long. Germline V gives CDR1 MNHEY, CDR2 SMNVEV (reference sequence). The CDR3: CASSRRQGAYNSPLHF. The CDR3 nucleotides read TGTGCCAGCAGTAGACGACAGGGGGCCTATAATTCACCCCTCCACTTT.

V and J are TRBV12-3 or TRBV12-4 and TRBJ1-1; D gene unclear. V shed 1 base and J shed 7 bases, with 10 bases lying between them. CDR3 length: 13 amino acids. The CDR3 is CASSLGAGREAFF. As DNA, the CDR3 is TGTGCCAGCAGTTTAGGGGCGGGCCGTGAAGCTTTCTTT.

V is TRBV27 and J is TRBJ2-2; 10 positions agree with TRBD1. V lost 2 bases and J lost 3; bases outside the gene matches: 0. The CDR3 runs 15 residues. Germline V gene data show CDR1 as MNHEY and CDR2 as SMNVEV (reference sequence). CDR3 in amino acids: CASSLGTGDTGELFF. The CDR3 nucleotides read TGTGCCAGCAGTTTAGGGACAGGGGACACCGGGGAGCTGTTTTTT.

CDR3: CASSYMRGGRYEQYF. CDR3 coding DNA: TGTGCCAGCAGTTACATGCGGGGGGGCAGATACGAGCAGTACTTC. The genes are TRBV6-5 and TRBJ2-7; 9 bases are a match to TRBD2. V lost 2 bases to trimming and J lost 4 bases; unmatched junction nucleotides: 6. The CDR3 loop spans 15 amino acids. CDR1 and CDR2 from the germline V gene are MNHEY and SVGAGI.

The chain recombines TRBV6-5 with TRBJ2-3, with 13 bases that match TRBD2. The V gene end was trimmed by 6 bases and the J gene end by 3 bases; junction bases not matched to a gene: 3. Germline CDR1 MNHEY, CDR2 SVGAGI. The CDR3 contains 15 residues. CDR3 coding DNA: TGTGCCAGCAGCAGGACTAGCGGGAGAACAGATACGCAGTATTTT. It codes for CASSRTSGRTDTQYF.